This T cell receptor (beta chain) derives from a study of PD-L1 blockade in urothelial cancer. Study summary: Analyzed time points were 3 weeks (second dose) and 6 weeks after therapy began.

V lost 0 bases, J lost 4 bases, and 2 bases stayed unmatched. The CDR3 runs 14 residues. From germline, CDR1 is MRHNA and CDR2 SNTAGT. Time point denoted: pretreatment peripheral blood. Urothelial carcinoma, locally advanced or metastatic, affected the patients. Assay used: immunoSEQ multiplex PCR; TCRdb lists only in-frame clones, some missing. The table shows around 71,000 clones, with around four fifths occurring only once. The TCR was taken from a man aged 40-49 years with urothelial cancer. Sequenced material: PBMCs, taken around atezolizumab (anti-PD-L1) treatment. The chain links TRBV6-4 to TRBJ1-1, with 7 bases fitting TRBD1. CDR3 DNA sequence: TGTGCCAGCAGTGACTCGAACAGGGGCACTGAAGCTTTCTTT. This sequence encodes CASSDSNRGTEAFF.